The 5 T cell receptor beta chains below all came from one sample that was sequenced in a study of HIV-infected patients and healthy controls. TCRdb called the 5' RACE reads again in MiXCR, with one record for every CDR3 protein. The top ten hold more than 1.2% of the sample, which has roughly 68,000 distinct CDR3 sequences, roughly 19% seen once. Source material: CD4+ T cells from blood. The receptors here all came from a human donor in good health.

The chain joins TRBV2 to TRBJ2-7; D may be TRBD1 (6 bases). This CDR3 has 14 residues. The V and J ends lost 3 bases and 0 bases respectively, with 9 bases between them. Germline V gene sequence: CDR1 SNHLY, CDR2 FYNNEI. The CDR3 protein is CASSDTGSSYEQYF. In DNA, the CDR3 is TGTGCCAGCAGTGATACAGGGAGCTCCTACGAGCAGTACTTC. The full variable domain, its missing parts supplied by reference TRBV2 and TRBJ2-7, is EPEVTQTPSHQVTQMGQEVILRCVPISNHLYFYWYRQILGQKVEFLVSFYNNEISEKSEIFDDQFSVERPDGSNFTLKIRSTKLEDSAMYFCASSDTGSSYEQYFGPGTRLTVT.

This clonotype appeared many times. CDR3 bases: TGCAGTGCCAGACCCCCGGGACAGGGATCGGTTAGGTCACCCCTCCACTTT. This sequence encodes CSARPPGQGSVRSPLHF. V usage is TRBV20-1 and J usage is TRBJ1-6; TRBD1 aligns across 9 bases. Trimming took 6 bases from V and 10 from J; bases not matched to a gene: 19. This CDR3 spans 17 amino acids. Germline CDR1 is DFQATT and CDR2 is SNEGSKA (reference sequence).

The chain links TRBV20-1 to TRBJ1-3, with unresolved D. Looked up from germline, CDR1 is DFQATT and CDR2 is SNEGSKA (reference sequence). V dropped 1 base and J dropped 0 bases, with 10 bases sitting between them. CDR3 length: 15 residues. As DNA, the CDR3 is TGCAGTGCTAGAGTACCAGAGCTCTCTGGAAACACCATATATTTT. Translation: CSARVPELSGNTIYF.

This chain links TRBV6-1 with TRBJ2-7; 7 bases are shared with TRBD2. The CDR3 is 13 amino acids. CDR1 is MNHNS and CDR2 is SASEGT in the germline V gene. Losses at the gene ends were 7 bases for V and 1 base for J; bases not matched to a gene: 4. CDR3 DNA: TGTGCCAGCAAGCGGGGCGGATCCTACGAGCAGTACTTC. This encodes CASKRGGSYEQYF.

The chain recombines TRBV6-5 with TRBJ2-7; 9 bases fit TRBD1. Germline V gives CDR1 MNHEY, CDR2 SVGAGI. Trimming took 6 bases from V and 2 from J; bases not matched to a gene: 8. CDR3 length equals 15 residues. The CDR3 DNA sequence: TGTGCCAGCAGAACCTTACAGGGGGCGCCCTACGAGCAGTACTTC. This translates into CASRTLQGAPYEQYF.